This T cell receptor beta chain originates from a study of response to subunit inactivated influenza vaccine. Study findings and constraints: After each seasonal influenza vaccination, few new T cells are recruited, the authors suggested.

Deletions cut 6 bases from V and 0 bases from J, with 15 bases between. The CDR3 contains 16 residues. Germline V gene sequence: CDR1 SGHNT, CDR2 YYREEE (reference sequence). This clonotype was counted a few times. Its antigen is currently unknown. TCRdb re-called the RT-PCR reads with MiXCR, one entry per CDR3 protein. Seen here are approximately 500,000 distinct CDR3 sequences, roughly 13% observed once, and the top ten hold about an eighth. The clonotype was recovered from a man in his fifties who received an inactivated influenza vaccine. This chain connects TRBV5-4 to TRBJ2-2; TRBD1 or TRBD2 may be the D gene (6 bases each). Sequenced here: PBMCs from blood, sampled 45 days after vaccination. The CDR3 loop reads CASTARRGANTGELFF. As DNA, the CDR3 is TGTGCCAGCACCGCTAGAAGGGGGGCGAACACCGGGGAGCTGTTTTTT.